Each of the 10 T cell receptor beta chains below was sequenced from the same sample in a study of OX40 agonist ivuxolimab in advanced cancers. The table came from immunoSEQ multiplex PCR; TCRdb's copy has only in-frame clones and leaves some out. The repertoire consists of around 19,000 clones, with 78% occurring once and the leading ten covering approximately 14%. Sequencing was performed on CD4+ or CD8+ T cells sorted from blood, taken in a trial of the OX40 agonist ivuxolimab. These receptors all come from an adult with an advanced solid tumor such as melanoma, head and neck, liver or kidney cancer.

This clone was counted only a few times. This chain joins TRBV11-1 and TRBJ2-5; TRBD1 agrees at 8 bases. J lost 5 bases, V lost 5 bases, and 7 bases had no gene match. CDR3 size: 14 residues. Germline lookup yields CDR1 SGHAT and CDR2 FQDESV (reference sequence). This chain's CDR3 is CASSRTGNAETQYF. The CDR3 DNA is TGTGCCAGCAGCCGGACAGGGAATGCGGAGACCCAGTACTTC. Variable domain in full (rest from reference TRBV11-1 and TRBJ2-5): EAEVAQSPRYKITEKSQAVAFWCDPISGHATLYWYRQILGQGPELLVQFQDESVVDDSQLPKDRFSAERLKGVDSTLKIQPAELGDSAMYLCASSRTGNAETQYFGPGTRLLVL.

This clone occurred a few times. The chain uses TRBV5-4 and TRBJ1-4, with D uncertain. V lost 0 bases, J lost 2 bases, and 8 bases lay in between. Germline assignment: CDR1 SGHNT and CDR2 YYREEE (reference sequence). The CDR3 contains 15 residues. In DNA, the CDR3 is TGTGCCAGCAGCTTGGGAATGTCGACTAATGAAAAACTGTTTTTT. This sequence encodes CASSLGMSTNEKLFF.

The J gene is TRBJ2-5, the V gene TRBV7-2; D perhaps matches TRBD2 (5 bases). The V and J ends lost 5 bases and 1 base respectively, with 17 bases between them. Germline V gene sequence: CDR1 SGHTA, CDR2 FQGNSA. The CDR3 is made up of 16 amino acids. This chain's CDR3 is CASSISRTGSQETQYF. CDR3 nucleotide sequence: TGTGCCAGCAGCATTAGTAGGACTGGATCCCAAGAGACCCAGTACTTC.

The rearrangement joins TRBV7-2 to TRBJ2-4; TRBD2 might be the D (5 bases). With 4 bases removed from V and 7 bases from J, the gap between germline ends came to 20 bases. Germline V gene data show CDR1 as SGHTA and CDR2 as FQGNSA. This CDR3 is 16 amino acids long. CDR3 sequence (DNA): TGTGCCAGCAGCTCCGTCCTATCTCGCCGGGGTAACATTCAGTACTTC. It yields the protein CASSSVLSRRGNIQYF.

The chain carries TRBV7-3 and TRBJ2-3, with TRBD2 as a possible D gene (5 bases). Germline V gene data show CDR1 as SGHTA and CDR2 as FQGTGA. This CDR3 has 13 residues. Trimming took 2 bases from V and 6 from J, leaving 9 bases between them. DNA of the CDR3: TGTGCCAGCAGCTTATTGGGGAGCGATACGCAGTATTTT. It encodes CASSLLGSDTQYF.

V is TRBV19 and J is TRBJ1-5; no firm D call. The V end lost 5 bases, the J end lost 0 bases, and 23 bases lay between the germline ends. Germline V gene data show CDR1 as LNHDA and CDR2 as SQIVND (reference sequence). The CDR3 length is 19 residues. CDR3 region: CASSSPLVLGARSNQPQHF. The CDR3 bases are TGTGCCAGTAGTTCCCCGTTGGTGCTGGGAGCGCGTAGCAATCAGCCCCAGCATTTT. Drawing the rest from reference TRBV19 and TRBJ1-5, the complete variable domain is DGGITQSPKYLFRKEGQNVTLSCEQNLNHDAMYWYRQDPGQGLRLIYYSQIVNDFQKGDIAEGYSVSREKKESFPLTVTSAQKNPTAFYLCASSSPLVLGARSNQPQHFGDGTRLSIL.

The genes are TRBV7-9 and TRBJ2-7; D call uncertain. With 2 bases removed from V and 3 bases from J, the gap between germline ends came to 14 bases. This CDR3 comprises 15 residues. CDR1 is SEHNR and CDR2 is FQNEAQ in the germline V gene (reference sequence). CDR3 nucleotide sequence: TGTGCCAGCAGCTTAAACGCCGGCATAAACTACGAGCAGTACTTC. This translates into CASSLNAGINYEQYF.

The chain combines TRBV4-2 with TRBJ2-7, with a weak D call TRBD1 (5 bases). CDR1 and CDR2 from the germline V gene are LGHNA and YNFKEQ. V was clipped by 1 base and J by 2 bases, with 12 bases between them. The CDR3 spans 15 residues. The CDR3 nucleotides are TGTGCCAGCAGCCAAGTGACAGCTACCGCCTACGAGCAGTACTTC. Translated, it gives CASSQVTATAYEQYF.

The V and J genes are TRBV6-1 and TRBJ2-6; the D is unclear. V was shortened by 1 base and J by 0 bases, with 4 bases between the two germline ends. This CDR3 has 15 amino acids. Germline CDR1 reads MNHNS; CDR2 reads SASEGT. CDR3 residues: CASSEDSSGANVLTF. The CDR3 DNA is TGTGCCAGCAGTGAAGACAGCTCTGGGGCCAACGTCCTGACTTTC.

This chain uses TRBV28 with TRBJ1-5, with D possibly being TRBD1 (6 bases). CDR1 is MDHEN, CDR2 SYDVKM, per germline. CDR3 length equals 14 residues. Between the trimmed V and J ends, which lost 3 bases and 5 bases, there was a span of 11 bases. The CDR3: CASSFQAGDQPQHF. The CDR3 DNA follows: TGTGCCAGCAGTTTCCAGGCAGGGGATCAGCCCCAGCATTTT.